This T cell receptor beta chain was retrieved from a study of cytotoxic CD8 clonotypes in ibrutinib-treated CLL. Using immunoSEQ multiplex PCR, the repertoire was profiled, and TCRdb retains in-frame clones only, with some absent. The sample gives 130,000 to 150,000 clones, approximately 89% of which show up once; roughly 10% is in the top ten. This CDR3 comprises 17 residues. Trimming cost V 7 bases and J 5 bases; bases outside gene matches: 17. Germline loops: CDR1 SGHTS, CDR2 YDEGEE. Sequenced here: PBMCs, sampled after 12 months of ibrutinib treatment. The rearrangement joins TRBV5-8 to TRBJ1-1, with 10 nucleotides matching TRBD1. The receptor comes from a human donor with chronic lymphocytic leukemia. The CDR3 DNA reads as TGTGCCAGCTTCCCGACAGGGGGCGAACAAACGAGGACTGAAGCTTTCTTT. Its protein product is CASFPTGGEQTRTEAFF.